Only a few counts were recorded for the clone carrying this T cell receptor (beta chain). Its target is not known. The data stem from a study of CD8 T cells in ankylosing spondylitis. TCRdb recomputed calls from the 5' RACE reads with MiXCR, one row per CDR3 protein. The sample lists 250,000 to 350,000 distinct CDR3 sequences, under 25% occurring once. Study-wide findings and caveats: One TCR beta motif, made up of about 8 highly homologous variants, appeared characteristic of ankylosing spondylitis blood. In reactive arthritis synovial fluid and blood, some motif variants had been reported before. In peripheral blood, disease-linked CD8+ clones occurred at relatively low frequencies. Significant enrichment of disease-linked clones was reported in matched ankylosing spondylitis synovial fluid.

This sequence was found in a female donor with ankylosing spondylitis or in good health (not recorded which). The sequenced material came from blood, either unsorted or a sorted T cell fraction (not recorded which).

The CDR3 sequence: CSAPGTGGYGYTF. The CDR3 DNA sequence: TGCAGTGCACCCGGGACAGGGGGCTATGGCTACACCTTC. This sequence joins TRBV20-1 and TRBJ1-2, with 11 bases identical to TRBD1. CDR1 DFQATT and CDR2 SNEGSKA come from the germline V gene (reference sequence). Trimming removed 6 bases from V and 4 bases from J; junction bases left unmatched: 4. This CDR3 has 13 amino acids.